Each of the 21 T cell receptor beta chains below was sequenced from the same sample in a study of beta chain features in type 1 diabetes. General observations from the study: Type 1 diabetes patients had moderately but significantly shorter TCRB CDR3s in all four CD4+ subsets.

These receptors' targets are unknown. Reverse transcription of all isolated RNA meant that expressed TCRB transcripts were sequenced. Profiled with immunoSEQ multiplex PCR; TCRdb holds only in-frame clones, not every one. The sample consists of roughly 340,000 clones, 10% to 15% of them appearing once. Sequencing was carried out using naive CD4+ T cells from blood. All receptors come from a young woman with type 1 diabetes.

The J gene is TRBJ1-4, the V gene TRBV7-9; D gene ambiguous. With 0 bases removed from V and 4 bases from J, the gap between germline ends came to 3 bases. CDR3 length: 13 residues. Germline loops: CDR1 SEHNR, CDR2 FQNEAQ (reference sequence). Here the CDR3 reads CASSLALNEKLFF. In DNA form, the CDR3 reads TGTGCCAGCAGCTTAGCTCTTAATGAAAAACTGTTTTTT.

This clone came up a few times. V usage is TRBV7-9 and J usage is TRBJ2-2, with D tentatively TRBD2 (6 bases). CDR1 and CDR2 from the germline V gene are SEHNR and FQNEAQ (reference sequence). This CDR3 is built from 14 residues. V gave up 10 bases and J gave up 0 bases, with 12 bases separating them. Written as DNA, the CDR3 is TGTGCCACCCCCGGGACTCCGAACACCGGGGAGCTGTTTTTT. Protein product: CATPGTPNTGELFF.

Only a few counts were recorded for this clone. The rearrangement joins TRBV11-2 to TRBJ2-5; D might be TRBD2 (6 bases). The V and J ends lost 6 bases and 5 bases respectively, with 16 bases between them. This CDR3 is 14 amino acids long. Germline lookup yields CDR1 SGHAT and CDR2 FQNNGV. The CDR3, as DNA: TGTGCCAGCAGGTCTATGCGGGGAAGGGAGACCCAGTACTTC. It yields the protein CASRSMRGRETQYF.

A few counts support this clone. This chain connects TRBV7-3 to TRBJ2-5, with D possibly matching TRBD2 (6 bases). This CDR3 region has 14 residues. Germline V CDR1 and CDR2: SGHTA, FQGTGA. V was pared by 2 bases and J by 3 bases, with 10 bases between. For the CDR3, the DNA is TGTGCCAGCAGCTTAGGAGGGTTGAAAGAGACCCAGTACTTC. Translation: CASSLGGLKETQYF.

This clone was seen a few times. V usage is TRBV23-1 and J usage is TRBJ1-2, with D perhaps matching TRBD1 (5 bases). TRBV23-1 is annotated as an ORF whose role is uncertain. This CDR3 region has 11 residues. V dropped 6 bases and J dropped 7 bases, with 9 bases sitting between them. The CDR3 sequence is CASSQGRGYTF. Here the CDR3 DNA reads TGCGCCAGCAGCCAGGGTCGTGGCTACACCTTC.

This clone was seen more than once but under ten times. V gene TRBV6-5 combines with J gene TRBJ2-1; no clear D. There are 14 residues in the CDR3. The V gene lost 2 bases and the J gene lost 8 bases, with 13 bases spanning the gap. The germline gives CDR1 MNHEY, CDR2 SVGAGI. CDR3 sequence: CASSYEYQNHEQFF. CDR3 nucleotide sequence: TGTGCCAGCAGTTACGAATACCAGAATCATGAGCAGTTCTTC.

In its sample, this clone was seen a few times. The chain uses TRBV4-1 and TRBJ2-1; 11 bases align to TRBD1. J was trimmed by 4 bases and V by 0 bases; bases with no gene match: 5. The CDR3 contains 17 residues. In germline, CDR1 is MGHRA, CDR2 YSYEKL. In nucleotides, the CDR3 is TGCGCCAGCAGCCAAGATCCCGGACAGGGGGCTTACAATGAGCAGTTCTTC. It translates to CASSQDPGQGAYNEQFF.

The genes are TRBV5-4 and TRBJ2-1, with D possibly matching TRBD2 (6 bases). In germline, CDR1 is SGHNT, CDR2 YYREEE (reference sequence). The CDR3 length is 15 residues. The V end was cut by 3 bases, the J end by 9 bases, with 19 bases between. As DNA, the CDR3 is TGTGCCAGCAGCTCCCCTTTCGCGGGGATAGGTGAGCAGTTCTTC. Its protein is CASSSPFAGIGEQFF.

This clone has a handful of counts. The CDR3 is CASSLTFQDTQYF. The CDR3 region has the DNA TGTGCCAGCAGCTTAACTTTTCAAGATACGCAGTATTTT. The chain uses TRBV7-2 and TRBJ2-3; no clear D gene. Trimming cost V 2 bases and J 5 bases, with 8 bases left between them. The V gene's germline CDR1 is SGHTA and CDR2 FQGNSA. The CDR3 runs 13 residues.

The chain links TRBV29-1 to TRBJ2-3; D gene unclear. This CDR3 has 14 residues. Trimming left V 6 bases short and J 6 bases short, with 19 bases between. Germline V gene lookup returns CDR1 SQVTM and CDR2 ANQGSEA. The CDR3 bases are TGCAGCGTCCGAGCCCCTAGTGGGTCGGATACGCAGTATTTT. Protein sequence: CSVRAPSGSDTQYF.

There are a few counts of this clone. The chain joins TRBV29-1 to TRBJ1-3; 11 bases are a match to TRBD1. V shed 6 bases and J 6 bases; nucleotides not matched to a gene: 4. There are 13 residues in the CDR3. Germline V CDR1 and CDR2: SQVTM, ANQGSEA. The CDR3 loop is CSVRTGGENTIYF. For the CDR3, the DNA is TGCAGCGTCCGGACAGGGGGCGAAAACACCATATATTTT. Together with reference TRBV29-1 and TRBJ1-3, the CDR3 gives the full variable domain: SAVISQKPSRDICQRGTSLTIQCQVDSQVTMMFWYRQQPGQSLTLIATANQGSEATYESGFVIDKFPISRPNLTFSTLTVSNMSPEDSSIYLCSVRTGGENTIYFGEGSWLTVV.

In this sample, this clone turned up a few times. The J gene is TRBJ2-5, the V gene TRBV19, with D possibly TRBD2 on 5 matching bases. The V end was cut by 5 bases, the J end by 4 bases, with 11 bases between. The V gene's germline CDR1 is LNHDA and CDR2 SQIVND (reference sequence). CDR3 length equals 13 residues. CDR3 residues: CASSSWTGETQYF. DNA of the CDR3: TGTGCCAGTAGTTCCTGGACTGGAGAGACCCAGTACTTC.

This clone was picked up a small number of times. The CDR3 DNA sequence: TGTGCCAGCAGTGAGGGACTAGCGGTTTCTTCAGATACGCAGTATTTT. It yields the protein CASSEGLAVSSDTQYF. The chain is built from TRBV6-4 and TRBJ2-3; 11 positions match TRBD2. The CDR3 loop spans 16 amino acids. CDR1 MRHNA and CDR2 SNTAGT come from the germline V gene. V dropped 3 bases and J dropped 4; count of bases not matched to a gene: 6.

The rearrangement links TRBV7-2 to TRBJ2-3; 8 bases are a match to TRBD2. V was pared by 1 base and J by 0 bases, with 6 bases of the junction left unmatched. This CDR3 has 17 amino acids. Germline V gene lookup returns CDR1 SGHTA and CDR2 FQGNSA. The CDR3 loop reads CASSLGAGARSTDTQYF. The CDR3 DNA reads as TGTGCCAGCAGCTTAGGAGCGGGGGCCAGGAGCACAGATACGCAGTATTTT.

The chain combines TRBV7-2 with TRBJ2-3; 12 bases line up with TRBD2. The CDR3 runs 15 residues. V lost 8 bases, J lost 8 bases, and 11 bases stayed unmatched. CDR1 is SGHTA, CDR2 FQGNSA, per germline. The DNA for the CDR3 is TGTGCCAGCGGAGGCCTAGCGGGGGGGCCGGGTACGCAGTATTTT. It codes for CASGGLAGGPGTQYF.

This clone has a handful of counts. V gene TRBV4-1 combines with J gene TRBJ2-3; 8 positions match TRBD2. Trimming took 4 bases from V and 1 from J; bases not matched to a gene: 4. Germline V gene sequence: CDR1 MGHRA, CDR2 YSYEKL. This CDR3 comprises 15 residues. CDR3: CASSRGSGGTDTQYF. For the CDR3, the DNA is TGCGCCAGCAGCCGAGGTAGCGGGGGCACAGATACGCAGTATTTT.

This clone showed up just a few times. The chain links TRBV15 to TRBJ2-7, with D perhaps TRBD1 (6 bases). This CDR3 has 15 amino acids. Germline CDR1 and CDR2: LNHNV and YYDKDF (reference sequence). V was pared by 3 bases and J by 4 bases, with 16 bases between. CDR3: CATSRAEGVGYEQYF. The CDR3 DNA is TGTGCCACCAGCAGGGCTGAGGGGGTAGGGTACGAGCAGTACTTC.

This chain's CDR3 is CASSQRTVSGNTIYF. CDR3 bases: TGCGCCAGCAGCCAGCGGACAGTTTCTGGAAACACCATATATTTT. The gene calls are TRBV4-3 and TRBJ1-3; the D gene is possibly TRBD1 (6 bases). Between the trimmed V and J ends, which lost 3 bases and 1 base, there was a span of 10 bases. Germline lookup yields CDR1 LGHNA and CDR2 YSLEER. The CDR3 is 15 amino acids.

The table lists this clone with a few counts. The V and J genes are TRBV4-3 and TRBJ2-3; the match to TRBD2 covers 7 bases. V gave up 2 bases and J gave up 3 bases; unmatched junction bases: 8. CDR1 LGHNA and CDR2 YSLEER come from the germline V gene. This CDR3 region has 16 residues. CDR3 sequence (DNA): TGCGCCAGCAGCCAACCGGGGGGTTTGTGGACAGATACGCAGTATTTT. Its protein is CASSQPGGLWTDTQYF.

This clone was detected only a few times. The rearrangement uses TRBV30 and TRBJ2-5; D ambiguous. CDR1 and CDR2 (germline): GTSNPN, SVGIG (reference sequence). Trimming took off 0 bases at V and 7 bases at J, with 18 bases between the two ends. The CDR3 extends over 15 amino acids. The CDR3 bases are TGTGCCTGGAGTGTAGTGCGGTCTCCAGTTGGGACCCAGTACTTC. The encoded protein is CAWSVVRSPVGTQYF.

This clone appeared a few times. The V call is TRBV6-6, the J call TRBJ1-2; D is uncertain. The V gene's germline CDR1 is MNHNY and CDR2 SVGAGI (reference sequence). Trimming left V 5 bases short and J 2 bases short, with 9 bases between. The CDR3 contains 13 residues. CDR3 in amino acids: CASSQNLNYGYTF. The CDR3 DNA sequence: TGTGCCAGCAGTCAAAACCTAAACTATGGCTACACCTTC.